The present TCR beta chain was sequenced within a study of blood T cell repertoires in COVID-19. Trimming took 1 base from V and 11 from J; bases not matched to a gene: 0. Looked up from germline, CDR1 is SGHTA and CDR2 is FQGNSA. This CDR3 contains 13 residues. As processed by the authors: Using reference gene primer amplification, nucleated cell counts were estimated. Sequencing used immunoSEQ multiplex PCR; TCRdb keeps in-frame clones, though not all of them. V, J and clone size were drawn from that table, and D and trimming were deduced from the DNA. The sample shows hundreds of thousands of clones, around nine tenths of them seen only once. What the recovered Cohort 3 donors had was two negative PCRs, clearance, or symptom resolution.

This sequence was found in a woman aged 50 to 65 who had recovered from COVID-19. Sequencing used PBMCs or T cells enriched from blood (not recorded which). The chain employs TRBV7-2 and TRBJ1-4, with TRBD1 matching over 11 bases. This chain's CDR3 is CASSLGTGGKLFF. The CDR3 DNA follows: TGTGCCAGCAGCTTAGGGACAGGGGGCAAACTGTTTTTT.